The present entry profiles one TCR beta chain with its context. CDR1 and CDR2 (germline): LNHDA, SQIVND (reference sequence). Trimming took 3 bases from V and 3 from J, leaving 7 bases between them. The CDR3 totals 13 residues. Each sample came from a Caucasian adult donor living in Nashville, Tennessee. This sample was included in a study of shared clonotypes between healthy human individuals. Genomic DNA belonging to each subset was distributed in equal measure over several immunoSEQ plates. Repertoires were generated with immunoSEQ multiplex PCR, while TCRdb's copy carries only in-frame clones and drops some. This repertoire shows more than 2,000,000 clones, more than 80% found once; its top ten account for 0.39%.

The chain has TRBV19 and TRBJ2-3, with D tentatively TRBD1 or TRBD2 (5 bases each). Sequencing used naive CD4+ T cells from PBMCs. This sample's subset: CD45RA+ positively selected. This sequence originates from a man between 18 and 35 years old in good health. Some clones in this sample may be carry-over from other donors' samples. CDR3 region: CASSMGDTDTQYF. CDR3 nucleotide sequence: TGTGCCAGTAGTATGGGGGATACAGATACGCAGTATTTT.